These 10 T cell receptor beta chains were all obtained from the same sample, sequenced in a study of blood T cell repertoires in COVID-19. Only in-frame clones appear in the TCRdb table, and some are missing; sequencing was by immunoSEQ multiplex PCR. Here the sample spans about 45,000 clones, around 86% being singletons. The sample was peripheral blood. The source is a human donor in a cohort sampled during active COVID-19.

The chain employs TRBV25-1 and TRBJ1-4, with D unresolved. The ends were cut back, 2 bases at V and 8 bases at J, with 18 bases in the middle. The CDR3 has 16 residues. Per the germline V gene, CDR1 is MGHDK and CDR2 is SYGVNS. Written as DNA, the CDR3 is TGTGCCAGCAGTGAAAGCGGACGGGGATGGAGAGAAAAACTGTTTTTT. Residues: CASSESGRGWREKLFF. Supplemented by reference TRBV25-1 and TRBJ1-4, the full variable domain reads EADIYQTPRYLVIGTGKKITLECSQTMGHDKMYWYQQDPGMELHLIHYSYGVNSTEKGDLSSESTVSRIRTEHFPLTLESARPSHTSQYLCASSESGRGWREKLFFGSGTQLSVL.

This sequence joins TRBV2 and TRBJ2-1, with 13 bases matching TRBD2. V was pared by 9 bases and J by 0 bases, with 14 bases of the junction left unmatched. This CDR3 region has 19 residues. Germline values: CDR1 SNHLY, CDR2 FYNNEI. As DNA, the CDR3 is TGTGCCAGTCAGCGGACTAGCGGGAGAGGGGTTAGCTCCTACAATGAGCAGTTCTTC. Translating it yields CASQRTSGRGVSSYNEQFF. Combining the CDR3 with reference TRBV2 and TRBJ2-1 gives the whole variable domain EPEVTQTPSHQVTQMGQEVILRCVPISNHLYFYWYRQILGQKVEFLVSFYNNEISEKSEIFDDQFSVERPDGSNFTLKIRSTKLEDSAMYFCASQRTSGRGVSSYNEQFFGPGTRLTVL.

The chain couples TRBV7-2 to TRBJ2-5; 12 positions match TRBD2. Germline V lookup: CDR1 SGHTA, CDR2 FQGNSA. Unmatched junction bases numbered 6, after V lost 0 bases and J lost 4 bases. This CDR3 is 17 amino acids long. CDR3 amino acids: CASSLALVTSGRETQYF. In DNA, the CDR3 is TGTGCCAGCAGCTTAGCGCTAGTGACTAGCGGGAGAGAGACCCAGTACTTC.

This chain connects TRBV28 to TRBJ1-1; D unclear. V lost 5 bases and J lost 1, with 14 bases in between. The germline gives CDR1 MDHEN, CDR2 SYDVKM. The CDR3 is 15 residues long. CDR3 sequence (DNA): TGTGCCAGCAGTCCCCGCGATGGTACGAACACTGAAGCTTTCTTT. Protein: CASSPRDGTNTEAFF.

This clone was found once. V gene TRBV10-3 combines with J gene TRBJ2-3, with 10 bases identical to TRBD2. Germline V gene sequence: CDR1 ENHRY, CDR2 SYGVKD. This CDR3 is 14 amino acids long. After removal of 5 bases from V and 3 bases from J, the junction contained 2 bases not matched to a gene. The CDR3 loop reads CAISSGRVTDTQYF. CDR3 nucleotide sequence: TGTGCCATCAGTAGCGGGAGGGTGACAGATACGCAGTATTTT.

The J gene is TRBJ2-3, the V gene TRBV7-9; tentatively, D is TRBD1 (5 bases). Germline CDR1 and CDR2: SEHNR and FQNEAQ (reference sequence). The CDR3 totals 16 residues. Trimming cost V 1 base and J 0 bases, with 11 bases left between them. CDR3 sequence: CASSLVQGGSTDTQYF. The CDR3 region has the DNA TGTGCCAGCAGCTTAGTTCAGGGTGGTAGCACAGATACGCAGTATTTT.

This clone was counted once. The V call is TRBV6-5, the J call TRBJ1-1, with a possible D match to TRBD1 (5 bases). V was trimmed by 6 bases and J by 2 bases, leaving 7 bases between them. The CDR3 sequence is 12 residues long. Germline values: CDR1 MNHEY, CDR2 SVGAGI. In DNA form, the CDR3 reads TGTGCCAGCAGAGGGGATAACACTGAAGCTTTCTTT. This encodes CASRGDNTEAFF.

This clone was seen only once. The chain uses TRBV9 and TRBJ2-5; maybe TRBD1 (5 bases). Germline V gene lookup returns CDR1 SGDLS and CDR2 YYNGEE. Trimming shortened V by 2 bases and J by 4 bases, and 9 bases separated the two germline ends. This CDR3 is built from 13 residues. The CDR3 is CASSVQGGETQYF. The CDR3 region has the DNA TGTGCCAGCAGCGTCCAGGGTGGAGAGACCCAGTACTTC.

The chain combines TRBV28 with TRBJ1-1; 9 nucleotides align to TRBD1. This CDR3 is built from 15 residues. Trimming cost V 10 bases and J 0 bases; bases outside gene matches: 9. Germline values: CDR1 MDHEN, CDR2 SYDVKM. CDR3 amino acids: CATKQRTGVNTEAFF. The CDR3 DNA is TGTGCCACCAAACAAAGGACAGGGGTGAACACTGAAGCTTTCTTT. The full variable domain, its missing parts supplied by reference TRBV28 and TRBJ1-1, is DVKVTQSSRYLVKRTGEKVFLECVQDMDHENMFWYRQDPGLGLRLIYFSYDVKMKEKGDIPEGYSVSREKKERFSLILESASTNQTSMYLCATKQRTGVNTEAFFGQGTRLTVV.

The chain recombines TRBV6-2 or TRBV6-3 with TRBJ2-1; 12 nucleotides match TRBD2. Trimming removed 5 bases from V and 9 bases from J; junction bases left unmatched: 5. Per germline, CDR1 MNHEY and CDR2 SVGEGT. This CDR3 region has 14 residues. CDR3 DNA sequence: TGTGCCAGCAGTAAGACTAGCGGGAGAGGTGAGCAGTTCTTC. It is translated as CASSKTSGRGEQFF.